This T cell receptor beta chain came from a study of T cell responses to AZD1222 COVID-19 vaccine. Turning to the study itself: Analyses pooled second doses at about 4 or about 12 weeks. Notes on the study in general: Most donors were white British and more were female, and clonal diversity was possibly underestimated.

Germline V gene lookup returns CDR1 SEHNR and CDR2 FQNEAQ (reference sequence). V was clipped by 2 bases and J by 10 bases, with 6 bases between them. The CDR3 is made up of 12 amino acids. The table came from immunoSEQ multiplex PCR; TCRdb's copy has only in-frame clones and leaves some out. This sample has 66,000 or so clones, with approximately 84% found just once. A remark on this clone: Antigen: not known.

The source is an adult in good health. The sequencing here drew on peripheral blood, taken on day 0 of AZD1222 vaccination. The chain is built from TRBV7-9 and TRBJ1-6; D is ambiguous. The CDR3 nucleotides read TGTGCCAGCAGCTTAAACGAATCACCCCTCCACTTT. Its protein is CASSLNESPLHF.